This is a list of T cell receptor beta chains from one sample in a study of CD8 T cells in Susac syndrome. TCRdb reprocessed the immunoSEQ multiplex PCR reads with MiXCR, giving one entry per CDR3 protein. This table has about 140,000 distinct CDR3 sequences, more than 85% appearing once. Input material: CD4+ T cells from PBMCs. The receptors stem from a human donor with Susac syndrome. Both conserved end residues are part of each CDR3. The order of the fields is J gene, V gene, clone size, D gene, CDR3 DNA, CDR3 protein. D genes are given only for firm matches. The size field is filled for only some rows; it gives once, few, many or a size class.

TRBJ1-5,TRBV29-1,NA,NA,TGCAGCGTTGGGTCGGTAAATCAGCCCCAGCATTTT,CSVGSVNQPQHF
TRBJ1-1,TRBV5-6,NA,TRBD1,TGTGCCAGCAGCTTGCGGGGACAGCCGTACACTGAAGCTTTCTTT,CASSLRGQPYTEAFF
TRBJ2-3,TRBV3-1,NA,TRBD2,TGTGCCAGCAGCCAAAATCTAGCGGGGACGGATACGCAGTATTTT,CASSQNLAGTDTQYF
TRBJ2-5,TRBV5-4,NA,TRBD2,TGTGCCAGCAGCTACACCGGGACTAGAGAGACCCAGTACTTC,CASSYTGTRETQYF
TRBJ1-5,TRBV28,NA,NA,TGTGCCAGCAGCGCGACAGATCAGCCCCAGCATTTT,CASSATDQPQHF
TRBJ2-2,TRBV6-2/TRBV6-3,NA,NA,TGTGCCAGCAGTTATACGGACTGGAGACTCACCGGGGAGCTGTTTTTT,CASSYTDWRLTGELFF
TRBJ2-5,TRBV6-1,once,TRBD2,TGTGCCAGCACCTCGGGGGGGCATGTCGAGGGTCCTGAGACCCAGTACTTC,CASTSGGHVEGPETQYF
TRBJ2-5,TRBV20-1,NA,TRBD2,TGCAGTGCTAACCCCCTAGGACTAGCGGGCTTAGGACGGGAGACCCAGTACTTC,CSANPLGLAGLGRETQYF
TRBJ2-6,TRBV6-2/TRBV6-3,NA,NA,TGTGCCAGCAGTTACTCGATGAGGTCTGGGGCCAACGTCCTGACTTTC,CASSYSMRSGANVLTF
TRBJ2-1,TRBV29-1,NA,TRBD2,TGCAGCGTTGATGCACGGGGAGCGGGGGGGTTCAATGAGCAGTTCTTC,CSVDARGAGGFNEQFF
TRBJ2-5,TRBV29-1,NA,NA,TGCAGCGTTGACGGACAGTTGGGGAAAGAGACCCAGTACTTC,CSVDGQLGKETQYF
TRBJ2-7,TRBV12-3/TRBV12-4,once,NA,TGTGCCAGCAGTTTACCGGGGGGCCGCGCCTACGAGCAGTACTTC,CASSLPGGRAYEQYF
TRBJ2-7,TRBV30,NA,NA,TGTGCCTGGAGACGGGACAAGGCCTACGAGCAGTACTTC,CAWRRDKAYEQYF
TRBJ1-1,TRBV3-1,NA,NA,TGTGCCAGCAGCCAAGAGGGACGGACTGAAGCTTTCTTT,CASSQEGRTEAFF
TRBJ1-4,TRBV27,NA,NA,TGTGCCAGCAGTTACGGGGGGGCCGGGGGTGAAAAACTGTTTTTT,CASSYGGAGGEKLFF
TRBJ1-1,TRBV12-3/TRBV12-4,once,NA,TGTGCCAGCAGGACTTTGAACACTGAAGCTTTCTTT,CASRTLNTEAFF
TRBJ2-7,TRBV28,NA,TRBD1,TGTGCCAGCAGCCCGAGGGACAGCTTCGCCTACGAGCAGTACTTC,CASSPRDSFAYEQYF
TRBJ2-7,TRBV20-1,NA,TRBD2,TGCAGTGCTAGAGGGCTAGCGGGAGGGCCCTCCTACGAGCAGTACTTC,CSARGLAGGPSYEQYF
TRBJ2-2,TRBV12-3/TRBV12-4,NA,NA,TGTGCCAGCAGTCCCACCCCTACCGGGGAGCTGTTTTTT,CASSPTPTGELFF
TRBJ1-2,TRBV28,NA,NA,TGTGCCAGCACTCAATTTACGGCGGGGCAGAGCTATGGCTACACCTTC,CASTQFTAGQSYGYTF
TRBJ2-3,TRBV27,NA,TRBD2,TGTGCCAGCAGAGGACTAGCGGGAGGGTTCGTGGATACGCAGTATTTT,CASRGLAGGFVDTQYF
TRBJ2-1,TRBV29-1,NA,NA,TGCAGCGTTCAAGCGTGGGATGAGCAGTTCTTC,CSVQAWDEQFF
TRBJ1-5,TRBV3-1,NA,NA,TGTGCCAGCAGCCAAGGAGCTTGGGGAACTCAGCCCCAGCATTTT,CASSQGAWGTQPQHF
TRBJ2-7,TRBV6-2/TRBV6-3,NA,NA,TGTGCCAGCAGTGTTAGCTCCTACGAGCAGTACTTC,CASSVSSYEQYF
TRBJ1-2,TRBV30,NA,TRBD1,TGTGCCTGGACACAGGGGGCCTATGGCTACACCTTC,CAWTQGAYGYTF
TRBJ2-2,TRBV28,NA,TRBD2,TGTGCCAGCAGTTTGGGAGGGAGACTAGTGCTGTCCACCGGGGAGCTGTTTTTT,CASSLGGRLVLSTGELFF
TRBJ1-4,TRBV12-3/TRBV12-4,NA,NA,TGTGCCAGCAGTTTGAACACTAATGAAAAACTGTTTTTT,CASSLNTNEKLFF